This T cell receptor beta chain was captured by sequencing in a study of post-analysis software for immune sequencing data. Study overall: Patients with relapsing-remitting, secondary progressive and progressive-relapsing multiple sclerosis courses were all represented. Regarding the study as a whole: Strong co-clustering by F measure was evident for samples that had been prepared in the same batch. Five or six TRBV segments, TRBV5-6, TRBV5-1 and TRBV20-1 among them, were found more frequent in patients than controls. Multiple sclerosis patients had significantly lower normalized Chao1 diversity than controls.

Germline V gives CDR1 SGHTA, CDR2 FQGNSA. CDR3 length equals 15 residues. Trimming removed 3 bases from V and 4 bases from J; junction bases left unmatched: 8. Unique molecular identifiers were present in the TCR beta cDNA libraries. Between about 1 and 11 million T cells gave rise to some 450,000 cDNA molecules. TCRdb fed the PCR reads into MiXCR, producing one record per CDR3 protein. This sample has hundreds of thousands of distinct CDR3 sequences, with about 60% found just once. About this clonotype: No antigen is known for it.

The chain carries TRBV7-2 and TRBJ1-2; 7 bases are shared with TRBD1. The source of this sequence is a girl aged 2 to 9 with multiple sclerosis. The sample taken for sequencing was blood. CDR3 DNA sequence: TGTGCCAGCAGCTTCGTGCAGGGGGTCGGCTATGGCTACACCTTC. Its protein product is CASSFVQGVGYGYTF.